This entry lists 23 T cell receptor beta chains sequenced from one sample in a study of shared clonotypes between healthy human individuals. Using immunoSEQ multiplex PCR, the repertoire was profiled, and TCRdb retains in-frame clones only, with some absent. This repertoire shows about 2.2 million clones, 90% to 95% found once; its top ten account for about 1.6%. Terminally differentiated effector memory CD45RA+ cells were excluded from the naive CD8 cells, which were CD45RO-negative and positively selected for CCR7. The sample comprised naive CD8+ T cells from PBMCs. Receptor source: a man younger than 30 in good health. Some clones in this sample may be carry-over from other donors' samples.

J is TRBJ1-4 and V is TRBV19; no definite D call. V shed 3 bases and J shed 4 bases, with 9 bases lying between them. Germline V gives CDR1 LNHDA, CDR2 SQIVND (reference sequence). This CDR3 is built from 14 residues. In nucleotides, the CDR3 is TGTGCCAGTAGTATTCGGGGAAGTAATGAAAAACTGTTTTTT. It is translated as CASSIRGSNEKLFF.

The chain couples TRBV5-1 to TRBJ2-1; possibly TRBD1 for D (6 bases). V was trimmed by 7 bases and J by 4 bases, leaving 18 bases between them. Germline loops: CDR1 SGHRS, CDR2 YFSETQ. The CDR3 consists of 15 residues. DNA of the CDR3: TGCGCCAGCGGTCCCCGGGACAAACCATACAATGAGCAGTTCTTC. Its translation is CASGPRDKPYNEQFF.

This clone was counted between two and nine times. A much larger clonotype is one base distant, so this may be a read error. Other DNA sequences within the sample encode an identical CDR3. This chain uses TRBV9 with TRBJ1-1; D uncertain. CDR1 SGDLS and CDR2 YYNGEE come from the germline V gene. The CDR3 is 13 residues long. Trimming cost V 0 bases and J 1 base, with 4 bases left between them. CDR3 in amino acids: CASSVEGNTEAFF. The CDR3 DNA is TGTGCCAGCAGCGTAGAGGGGAACACTGAAGCTTTCTTT.

This clone was detected once. The rearrangement links TRBV19 to TRBJ2-7; 9 nucleotides agree with TRBD2. V shed 1 base and J 4 bases; nucleotides not matched to a gene: 5. This CDR3 comprises 15 residues. Germline CDR1 is LNHDA and CDR2 is SQIVND (reference sequence). CDR3 nucleotides: TGTGCCAGTAGTATAGGTGGCGGGAGGGGGTACGAGCAGTACTTC. It codes for CASSIGGGRGYEQYF.

The V and J genes are TRBV4-1 and TRBJ1-2, with 7 bases matching TRBD1. The CDR3 is 14 amino acids. CDR1 is MGHRA, CDR2 YSYEKL, per germline. Germline trimming cut 1 base from V and 6 bases from J; bases unmatched to any gene: 5. The CDR3 protein is CASSQVTTGDGYTF. The CDR3, as DNA: TGCGCCAGCAGCCAAGTCACAACAGGGGATGGCTACACCTTC.

This clone came up once. The gene calls are TRBV7-8 and TRBJ2-1; 14 nucleotides match TRBD2. Germline CDR1 SGHVS, CDR2 FQNEAQ. The J segment lost 0 bases and the V segment lost 5 bases, leaving 9 bases of the junction unmatched. The length of the CDR3 is 19 residues. The CDR3 loop is CASSRGRGTSGSSYNEQFF. CDR3 in DNA: TGTGCCAGCAGCAGGGGCCGAGGGACTAGCGGGAGCTCCTACAATGAGCAGTTCTTC. Based on the CDR3 plus reference TRBV7-8 and TRBJ2-1, the full variable domain is GAGVSQSPRYKVAKRGQDVALRCDPISGHVSLFWYQQALGQGPEFLTYFQNEAQLDKSGLPSDRFFAERPEGSVSTLKIQRTQQEDSAVYLCASSRGRGTSGSSYNEQFFGPGTRLTVL.

The chain recombines TRBV5-6 with TRBJ2-1; no reliable D call. V lost 2 bases and J lost 0, with 9 bases in between. The CDR3 loop spans 15 amino acids. Per the germline V gene, CDR1 is SGHDT and CDR2 is YYEEEE. The CDR3 coding sequence is TGTGCCAGCAGCTTCCGTTATGGCTCCTACAATGAGCAGTTCTTC. It yields the protein CASSFRYGSYNEQFF.

Regarding this clone: Other DNA sequences in this specimen translate into the identical CDR3. The rearrangement uses TRBV29-1 and TRBJ2-5; D uncertain. This CDR3 region has 11 residues. The germline gives CDR1 SQVTM, CDR2 ANQGSEA. The V end was cut by 4 bases, the J end by 0 bases, with 3 bases between. The CDR3 sequence: CSVVYQETQYF. The CDR3 coding sequence is TGCAGCGTTGTCTACCAAGAGACCCAGTACTTC. Full variable domain (outside the CDR3, taken from reference TRBV29-1 and TRBJ2-5): SAVISQKPSRDICQRGTSLTIQCQVDSQVTMMFWYRQQPGQSLTLIATANQGSEATYESGFVIDKFPISRPNLTFSTLTVSNMSPEDSSIYLCSVVYQETQYFGPGTRLLVL.

V usage is TRBV4-1 and J usage is TRBJ2-1, with D possibly TRBD2 on 6 matching bases. The CDR3 extends over 16 amino acids. Germline V gene data show CDR1 as MGHRA and CDR2 as YSYEKL. The V end lost 5 bases, the J end lost 0 bases, and 14 bases lay between the germline ends. This CDR3 is CASSLAERSSYNEQFF. The CDR3 region has the DNA TGCGCCAGCAGCTTAGCGGAGAGGAGCTCCTACAATGAGCAGTTCTTC.

Only a few counts were recorded for this clone. The V and J genes are TRBV9 and TRBJ1-2; no definite D call. The CDR3 length is 15 residues. Trimming left V 0 bases short and J 8 bases short, with 17 bases between. Germline lookup yields CDR1 SGDLS and CDR2 YYNGEE. The CDR3 coding sequence is TGTGCCAGCAGCGTAGCTACGTCGTGGCCGCCCGGCTACACCTTC. Its protein is CASSVATSWPPGYTF.

This chain joins TRBV5-1 and TRBJ1-2, with 9 bases aligning to TRBD1. The CDR3 is 14 residues long. J lost 6 bases, V lost 2 bases, and 5 bases had no gene match. Per germline, CDR1 SGHRS and CDR2 YFSETQ. The CDR3 DNA is TGCGCCAGCAGCTTCACAGGGGGCGTTGATGGCTACACCTTC. Translating gives CASSFTGGVDGYTF. The full variable domain, completed using reference TRBV5-1 and TRBJ1-2, is KAGVTQTPRYLIKTRGQQVTLSCSPISGHRSVSWYQQTPGQGLQFLFEYFSETQRNKGNFPGRFSGRQFSNSRSEMNVSTLELGDSALYLCASSFTGGVDGYTFGSGTRLTVV.

As regards this clone: This sample includes further DNA sequences coding for the same CDR3. The J gene is TRBJ1-4, the V gene TRBV28; no definite D call. Germline V gene data show CDR1 as MDHEN and CDR2 as SYDVKM. Trimming pared 3 bases from V and 7 bases from J, leaving 3 bases between. CDR3 length: 11 residues. DNA for the CDR3: TGTGCCAGCAGTTTTAGTGAAAAACTGTTTTTT. Residues: CASSFSEKLFF.

J is TRBJ1-4 and V is TRBV5-1; TRBD1 is a possible D gene (5 bases). The CDR3 covers 14 residues. V dropped 1 base and J dropped 8 bases, with 12 bases sitting between them. The germline gives CDR1 SGHRS, CDR2 YFSETQ. The CDR3 DNA reads as TGCGCCAGCAGCTTGTCGACAGATGGGGAAAAACTGTTTTTT. It yields the protein CASSLSTDGEKLFF.

This rearrangement joins TRBV4-3 to TRBJ2-3; 9 bases match TRBD2. The length of the CDR3 is 16 residues. Germline loops: CDR1 LGHNA, CDR2 YSLEER. After removal of 1 base from V and 11 bases from J, the junction contained 13 bases not matched to a gene. CDR3 nucleotide sequence: TGCGCCAGCAGCCAAGGACTAGCGGCGGGATCCGACGGGCAGTATTTT. This encodes CASSQGLAAGSDGQYF.

Turning to this clone: The sample has other DNA sequences that encode this CDR3 too. The V gene is TRBV27, the J gene TRBJ2-7, with D possibly being TRBD1 or TRBD2 (5 bases each). This CDR3 comprises 13 residues. Germline V CDR1 and CDR2: MNHEY, SMNVEV (reference sequence). The V end was cut by 6 bases, the J end by 2 bases, with 11 bases between. The chain's CDR3 is CASRGDRAYEQYF. The CDR3 DNA follows: TGTGCCAGCAGGGGGGATCGAGCCTACGAGCAGTACTTC.

The chain links TRBV5-1 to TRBJ2-1; D unresolved. V was trimmed by 0 bases and J by 0 bases, leaving 13 bases between them. The CDR3 sequence is 17 residues long. Germline CDR1 SGHRS, CDR2 YFSETQ. CDR3 sequence reads: CASSLDWAESSYNEQFF. The CDR3 nucleotides are TGCGCCAGCAGCTTGGATTGGGCCGAGAGCTCCTACAATGAGCAGTTCTTC.

The chain links TRBV30 to TRBJ2-2; D is perhaps TRBD1 (6 bases). Trimming pared 0 bases from V and 6 bases from J, leaving 11 bases between. CDR1 is GTSNPN, CDR2 SVGIG, per germline (reference sequence). This CDR3 spans 14 amino acids. The CDR3 sequence: CAWSVQGAPGELFF. CDR3 sequence (DNA): TGTGCCTGGAGTGTACAGGGAGCGCCCGGGGAGCTGTTTTTT.

This chain connects TRBV2 to TRBJ2-7, with TRBD2 identical over 7 bases. Germline-derived CDR1 and CDR2 are SNHLY and FYNNEI. The CDR3 spans 18 residues. The V and J ends lost 2 bases and 3 bases, in that order; junction bases with no gene match: 16. CDR3: CASSETLAIAGLDYEQYF. In nucleotides, the CDR3 is TGTGCCAGCAGTGAAACACTCGCCATAGCGGGCCTGGACTACGAGCAGTACTTC. The full variable domain, completed using reference TRBV2 and TRBJ2-7, is EPEVTQTPSHQVTQMGQEVILRCVPISNHLYFYWYRQILGQKVEFLVSFYNNEISEKSEIFDDQFSVERPDGSNFTLKIRSTKLEDSAMYFCASSETLAIAGLDYEQYFGPGTRLTVT.

Remarks on this clone: Other DNA sequences of this sample code for an identical CDR3. The CDR3 spells CASSVGQGATGELFF. The DNA for the CDR3 is TGTGCCAGCAGCGTAGGACAGGGGGCGACCGGGGAGCTGTTTTTT. The chain carries TRBV9 and TRBJ2-2; TRBD1 matches at 10 bases. The CDR3 runs 15 residues. V was pared by 0 bases and J by 5 bases, with 1 base of the junction left unmatched. The germline CDR1 and CDR2 sequences are SGDLS and YYNGEE.

V and J are TRBV4-1 and TRBJ1-5; D call uncertain. Trimming pared 4 bases from V and 3 bases from J, leaving 13 bases between. In germline, CDR1 is MGHRA, CDR2 YSYEKL. The CDR3 is made up of 15 amino acids. In nucleotides, the CDR3 is TGCGCCAGCAGCCCGACACCCCAGGACAATCAGCCCCAGCATTTT. Translating it yields CASSPTPQDNQPQHF.

The chain joins TRBV2 to TRBJ1-1; no clear D gene. The germline gives CDR1 SNHLY, CDR2 FYNNEI. CDR3 size: 11 residues. Trimming stripped 3 bases from V and 7 bases from J, with 6 bases between. The CDR3 coding sequence is TGTGCCAGCAGTGAGCAGCGTGAAGCTTTCTTT. As protein: CASSEQREAFF.

V usage is TRBV27 and J usage is TRBJ2-7; possible D gene TRBD1, 6 bases. V was trimmed by 3 bases and J by 6 bases, leaving 21 bases between them. Germline CDR1 MNHEY, CDR2 SMNVEV (reference sequence). The CDR3 is made up of 16 amino acids. Written as DNA, the CDR3 is TGTGCCAGCAGTTTGACTAACAGGGTCCCTCTGATCGAGCAGTACTTC. As protein: CASSLTNRVPLIEQYF.

V usage is TRBV4-1 and J usage is TRBJ1-2, with D possibly TRBD1 on 6 matching bases. This CDR3 region has 14 residues. Germline CDR1 is MGHRA and CDR2 is YSYEKL. Deletions cut 1 base from V and 8 bases from J, with 14 bases between. The CDR3 spells CASSQVTGSDGYTF. CDR3 DNA sequence: TGCGCCAGCAGCCAAGTCACAGGGAGCGACGGCTACACCTTC.